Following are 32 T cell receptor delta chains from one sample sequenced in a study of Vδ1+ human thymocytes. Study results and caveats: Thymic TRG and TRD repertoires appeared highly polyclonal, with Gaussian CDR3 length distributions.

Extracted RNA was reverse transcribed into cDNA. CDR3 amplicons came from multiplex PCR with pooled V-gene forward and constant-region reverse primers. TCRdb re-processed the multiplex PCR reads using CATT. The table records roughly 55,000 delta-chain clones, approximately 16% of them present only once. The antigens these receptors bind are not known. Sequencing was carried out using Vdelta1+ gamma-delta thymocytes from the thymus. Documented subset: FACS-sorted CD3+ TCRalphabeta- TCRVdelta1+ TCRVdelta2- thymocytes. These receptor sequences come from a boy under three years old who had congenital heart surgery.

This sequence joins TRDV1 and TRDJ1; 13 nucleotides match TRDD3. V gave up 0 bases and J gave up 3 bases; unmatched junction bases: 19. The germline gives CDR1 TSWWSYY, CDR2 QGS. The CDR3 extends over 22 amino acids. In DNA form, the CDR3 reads TGTGCTCTTGGGGAACTAGGCCTACCCATACTGGGGGATACGCTAGGGGCCGATAAACTCATCTTT. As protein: CALGELGLPILGDTLGADKLIF.

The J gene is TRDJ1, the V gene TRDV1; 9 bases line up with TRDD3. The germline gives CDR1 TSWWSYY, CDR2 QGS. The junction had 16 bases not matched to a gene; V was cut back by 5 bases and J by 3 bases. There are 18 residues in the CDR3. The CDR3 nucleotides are TGTGCTCTTGGGCCTGACACACCTGGGACTGGGGGACCCGATAAACTCATCTTT. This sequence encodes CALGPDTPGTGGPDKLIF.

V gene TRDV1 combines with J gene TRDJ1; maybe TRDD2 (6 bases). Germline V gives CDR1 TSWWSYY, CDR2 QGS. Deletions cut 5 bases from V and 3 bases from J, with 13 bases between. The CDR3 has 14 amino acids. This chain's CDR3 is CALGTFLTADKLIF. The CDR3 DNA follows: TGTGCTCTTGGGACGTTCCTAACCGCCGATAAACTCATCTTT.

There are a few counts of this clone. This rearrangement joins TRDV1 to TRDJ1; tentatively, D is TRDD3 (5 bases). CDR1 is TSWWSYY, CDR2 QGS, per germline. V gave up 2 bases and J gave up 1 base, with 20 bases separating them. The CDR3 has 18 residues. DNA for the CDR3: TGTGCTCTTGGGGAAAGGCGGCGACCCTTGGGGACCACCGATAAACTCATCTTT. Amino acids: CALGERRRPLGTTDKLIF.

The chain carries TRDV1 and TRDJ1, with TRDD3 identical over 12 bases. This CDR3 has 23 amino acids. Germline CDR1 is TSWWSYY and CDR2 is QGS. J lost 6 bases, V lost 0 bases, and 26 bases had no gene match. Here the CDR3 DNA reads TGTGCTCTTGGGGAACTAAGGCCTTTTTCTAGGTACTGGGGGATACTATACACGTATAAACTCATCTTT. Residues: CALGELRPFSRYWGILYTYKLIF.

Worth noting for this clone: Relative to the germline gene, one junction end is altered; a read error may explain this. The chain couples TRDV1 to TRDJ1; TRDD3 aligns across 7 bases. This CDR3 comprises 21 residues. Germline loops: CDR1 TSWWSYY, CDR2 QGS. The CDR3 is CALGVHFHPYWGPKGTDKPIF. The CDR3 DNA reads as TGTGCTCTTGGGGTCCACTTCCATCCCTACTGGGGTCCCAAGGGGACCGATAAACCCATCTTT.

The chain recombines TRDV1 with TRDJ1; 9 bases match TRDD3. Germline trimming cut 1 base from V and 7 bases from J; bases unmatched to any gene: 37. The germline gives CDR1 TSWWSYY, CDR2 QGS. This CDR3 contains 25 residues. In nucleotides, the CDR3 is TGTGCTCTTGGGGAACCCCGACGAAAGAGTATGCGTCTACTGGGGGAAATGACGGACCCTGCTAAACTCATCTTT. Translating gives CALGEPRRKSMRLLGEMTDPAKLIF.

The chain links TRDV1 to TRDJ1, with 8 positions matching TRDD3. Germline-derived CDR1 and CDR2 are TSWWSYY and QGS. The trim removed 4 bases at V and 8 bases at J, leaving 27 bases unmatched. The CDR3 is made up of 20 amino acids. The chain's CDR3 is CALGGTLKAFPCTGGPKLIF. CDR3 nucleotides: TGTGCTCTTGGGGGTACCCTCAAGGCCTTCCCCTGTACTGGGGGGCCCAAACTCATCTTT.

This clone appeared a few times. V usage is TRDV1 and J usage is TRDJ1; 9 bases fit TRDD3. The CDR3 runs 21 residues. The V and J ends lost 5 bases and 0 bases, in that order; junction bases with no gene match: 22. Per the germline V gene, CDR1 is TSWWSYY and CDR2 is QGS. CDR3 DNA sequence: TGTGCTCTTGGGTTTCCCGGGCCCACTGGGGGACTTTACCTTTACACCGATAAACTCATCTTT. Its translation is CALGFPGPTGGLYLYTDKLIF.

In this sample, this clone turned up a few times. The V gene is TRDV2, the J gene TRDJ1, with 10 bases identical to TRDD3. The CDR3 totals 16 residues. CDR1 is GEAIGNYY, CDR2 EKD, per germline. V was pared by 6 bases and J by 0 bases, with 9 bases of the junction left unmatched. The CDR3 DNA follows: TGTGCCTGTCCTACTGGGGGATCCCCGTACACCGATAAACTCATCTTT. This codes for CACPTGGSPYTDKLIF.

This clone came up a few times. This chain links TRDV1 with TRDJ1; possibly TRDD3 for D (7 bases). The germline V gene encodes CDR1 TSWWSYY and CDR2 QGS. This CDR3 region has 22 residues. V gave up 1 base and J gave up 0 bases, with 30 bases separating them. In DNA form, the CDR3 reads TGTGCTCTTGGGGAACCCAGGCCGTCCTACGAGGGCTGGGGGTTCTACACCGATAAACTCATCTTT. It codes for CALGEPRPSYEGWGFYTDKLIF.

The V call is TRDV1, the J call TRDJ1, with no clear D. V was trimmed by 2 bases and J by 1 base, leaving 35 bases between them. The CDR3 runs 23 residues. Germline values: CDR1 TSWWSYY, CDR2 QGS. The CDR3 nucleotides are TGTGCTCTTGGGGAAGGCCCTAAGGTTCGGTCATGGCCCCCATTTCTGGCCACCGATAAACTCATCTTT. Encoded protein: CALGEGPKVRSWPPFLATDKLIF.

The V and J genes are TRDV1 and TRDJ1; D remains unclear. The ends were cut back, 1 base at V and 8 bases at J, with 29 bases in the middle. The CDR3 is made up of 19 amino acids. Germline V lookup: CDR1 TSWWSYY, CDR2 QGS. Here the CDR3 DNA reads TGTGCTCTTGGGGAACCCCACTACCCAGACAGGTATGCCGAGCCGAAACTCATCTTT. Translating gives CALGEPHYPDRYAEPKLIF.

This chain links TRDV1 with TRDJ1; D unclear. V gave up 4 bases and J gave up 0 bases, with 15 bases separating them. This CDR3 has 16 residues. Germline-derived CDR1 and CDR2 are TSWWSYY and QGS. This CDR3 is CALGVGFNKNTDKLIF. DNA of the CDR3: TGTGCTCTTGGGGTCGGTTTCAATAAAAACACCGATAAACTCATCTTT.

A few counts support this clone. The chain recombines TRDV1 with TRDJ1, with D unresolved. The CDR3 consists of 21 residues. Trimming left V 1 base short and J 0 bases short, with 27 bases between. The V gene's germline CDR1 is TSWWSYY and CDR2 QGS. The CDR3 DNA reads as TGTGCTCTTGGGGAACGACCCAGCACCCTTGGCCGCCTAACGTACACCGATAAACTCATCTTT. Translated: CALGERPSTLGRLTYTDKLIF.

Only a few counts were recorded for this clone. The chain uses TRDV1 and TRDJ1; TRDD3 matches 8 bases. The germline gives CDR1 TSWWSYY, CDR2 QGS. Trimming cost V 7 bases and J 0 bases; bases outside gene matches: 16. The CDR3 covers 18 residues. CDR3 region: CALDLWGTHPHYTDKLIF. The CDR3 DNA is TGTGCTCTTGACCTCTGGGGGACCCATCCCCACTACACCGATAAACTCATCTTT.

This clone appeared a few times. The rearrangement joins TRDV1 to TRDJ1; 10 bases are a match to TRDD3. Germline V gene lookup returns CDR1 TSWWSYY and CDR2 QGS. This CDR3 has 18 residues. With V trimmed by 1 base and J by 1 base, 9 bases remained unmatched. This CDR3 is CALGEPLSWGICTDKLIF. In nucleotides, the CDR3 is TGTGCTCTTGGGGAACCTCTTTCCTGGGGGATATGCACCGATAAACTCATCTTT.

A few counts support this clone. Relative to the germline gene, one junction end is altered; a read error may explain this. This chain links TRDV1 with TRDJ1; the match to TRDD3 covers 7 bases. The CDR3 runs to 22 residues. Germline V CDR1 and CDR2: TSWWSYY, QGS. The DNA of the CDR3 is TGTGCTCTTGGGGAACCGTTATTTATACTGGGGATGGGGACAGAGTACACCAATAAACTCATCTTT. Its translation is CALGEPLFILGMGTEYTNKLIF.

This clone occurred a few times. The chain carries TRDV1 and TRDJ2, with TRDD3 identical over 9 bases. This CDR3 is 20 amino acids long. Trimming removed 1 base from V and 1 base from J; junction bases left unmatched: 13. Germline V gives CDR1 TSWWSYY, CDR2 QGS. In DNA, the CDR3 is TGTGCTCTTGGGGAACGTAGCTGGGGGATGAGCACTGTTTTGACAGCACAACTCTTCTTT. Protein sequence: CALGERSWGMSTVLTAQLFF.

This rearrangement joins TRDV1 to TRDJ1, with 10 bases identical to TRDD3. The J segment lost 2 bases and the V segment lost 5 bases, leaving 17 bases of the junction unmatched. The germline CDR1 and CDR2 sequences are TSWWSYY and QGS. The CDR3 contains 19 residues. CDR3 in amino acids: CALGSPLAVGGYYTDKLIF. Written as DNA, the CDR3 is TGTGCTCTTGGGTCTCCCCTCGCTGTTGGGGGATACTATACCGATAAACTCATCTTT.

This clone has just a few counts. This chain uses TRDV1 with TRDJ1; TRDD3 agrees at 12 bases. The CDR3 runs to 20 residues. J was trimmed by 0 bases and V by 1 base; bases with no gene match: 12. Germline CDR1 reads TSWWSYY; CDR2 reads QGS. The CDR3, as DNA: TGTGCTCTTGGGGAACAGATCCTGGGGGATACGCGTTCCGACACCGATAAACTCATCTTT. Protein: CALGEQILGDTRSDTDKLIF.

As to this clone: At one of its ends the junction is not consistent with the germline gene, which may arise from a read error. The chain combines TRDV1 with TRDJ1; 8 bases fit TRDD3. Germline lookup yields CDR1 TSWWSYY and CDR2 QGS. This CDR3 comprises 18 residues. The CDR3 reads CALGEFSAGDRVTDKFIF. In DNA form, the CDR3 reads TGTGCTCTTGGGGAATTCTCCGCGGGGGATAGGGTCACCGATAAATTCATCTTT.

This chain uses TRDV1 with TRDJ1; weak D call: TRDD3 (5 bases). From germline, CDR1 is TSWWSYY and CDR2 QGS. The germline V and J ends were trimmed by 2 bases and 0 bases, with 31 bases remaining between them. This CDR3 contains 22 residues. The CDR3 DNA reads TGTGCTCTTGGGGAAAAAAGTCCCCCCGAGGCTTGGATAGATTATTACACCGATAAACTCATCTTT. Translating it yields CALGEKSPPEAWIDYYTDKLIF.

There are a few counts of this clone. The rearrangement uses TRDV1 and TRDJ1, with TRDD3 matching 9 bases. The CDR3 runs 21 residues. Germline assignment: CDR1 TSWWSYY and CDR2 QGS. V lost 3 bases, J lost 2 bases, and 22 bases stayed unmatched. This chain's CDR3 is CALGDSGSYEYWGYVTDKLIF. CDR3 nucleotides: TGTGCTCTTGGGGACTCGGGTTCCTACGAATACTGGGGATACGTGACCGATAAACTCATCTTT.

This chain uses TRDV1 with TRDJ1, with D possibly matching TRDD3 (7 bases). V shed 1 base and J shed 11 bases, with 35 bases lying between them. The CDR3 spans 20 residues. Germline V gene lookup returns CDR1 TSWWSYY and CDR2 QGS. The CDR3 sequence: CALGEPKEASSRRWGVRLIF. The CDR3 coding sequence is TGTGCTCTTGGGGAACCTAAGGAGGCTTCCTCCAGGCGCTGGGGGGTACGGCTCATCTTT.

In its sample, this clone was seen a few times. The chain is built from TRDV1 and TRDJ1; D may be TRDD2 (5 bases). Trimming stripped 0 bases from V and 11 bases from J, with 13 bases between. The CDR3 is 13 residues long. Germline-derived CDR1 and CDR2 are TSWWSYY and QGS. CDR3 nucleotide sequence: TGTGCTCTTGGGGAACTAAGGAGGACCTACCTCATCTTT. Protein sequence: CALGELRRTYLIF.

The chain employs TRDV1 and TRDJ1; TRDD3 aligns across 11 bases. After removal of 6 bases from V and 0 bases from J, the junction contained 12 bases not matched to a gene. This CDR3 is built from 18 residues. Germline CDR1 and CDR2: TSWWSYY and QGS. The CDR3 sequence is CALGRRWGIPPDTDKLIF. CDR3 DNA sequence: TGTGCTCTTGGCAGGCGCTGGGGGATACCCCCGGACACCGATAAACTCATCTTT.

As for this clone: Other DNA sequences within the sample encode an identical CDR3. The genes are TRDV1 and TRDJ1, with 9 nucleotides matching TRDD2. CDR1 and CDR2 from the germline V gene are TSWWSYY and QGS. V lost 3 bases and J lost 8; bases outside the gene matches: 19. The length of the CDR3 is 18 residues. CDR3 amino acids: CALGEGLPTFRWGPKLIF. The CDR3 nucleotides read TGTGCTCTTGGGGAGGGCCTTCCTACGTTCCGATGGGGGCCAAAACTCATCTTT.

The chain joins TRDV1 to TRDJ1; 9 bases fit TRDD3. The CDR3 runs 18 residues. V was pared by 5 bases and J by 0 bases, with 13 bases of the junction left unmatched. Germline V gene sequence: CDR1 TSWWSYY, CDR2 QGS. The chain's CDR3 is CALGPPRGGDTDTDKLIF. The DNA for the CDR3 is TGTGCTCTTGGGCCCCCGCGCGGCGGGGATACGGACACCGATAAACTCATCTTT.

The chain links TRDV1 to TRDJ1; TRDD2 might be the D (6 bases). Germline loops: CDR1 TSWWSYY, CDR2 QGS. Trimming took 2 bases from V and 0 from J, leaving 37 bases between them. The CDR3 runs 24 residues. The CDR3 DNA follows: TGTGCTCTTGGGGAAGATTTAGCGTTTGGGTCCTACGAGACGGGGGGGCCAGACACCGATAAACTCATCTTT. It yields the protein CALGEDLAFGSYETGGPDTDKLIF.

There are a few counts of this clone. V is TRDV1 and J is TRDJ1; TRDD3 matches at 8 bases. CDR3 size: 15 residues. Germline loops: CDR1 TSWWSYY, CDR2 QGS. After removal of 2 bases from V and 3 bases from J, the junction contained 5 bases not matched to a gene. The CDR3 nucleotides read TGTGCTCTTGGGGAATATGGTGGGGGATCCGATAAACTCATCTTT. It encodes CALGEYGGGSDKLIF.

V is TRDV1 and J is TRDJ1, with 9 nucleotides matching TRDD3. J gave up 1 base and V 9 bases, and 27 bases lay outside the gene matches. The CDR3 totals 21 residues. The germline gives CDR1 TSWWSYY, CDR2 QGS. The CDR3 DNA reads TGTGCTCTCCTTCTAAGCCACTCCTACAGGCCGGGGGATACTTGCACCGATAAACTCATCTTT. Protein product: CALLLSHSYRPGDTCTDKLIF.